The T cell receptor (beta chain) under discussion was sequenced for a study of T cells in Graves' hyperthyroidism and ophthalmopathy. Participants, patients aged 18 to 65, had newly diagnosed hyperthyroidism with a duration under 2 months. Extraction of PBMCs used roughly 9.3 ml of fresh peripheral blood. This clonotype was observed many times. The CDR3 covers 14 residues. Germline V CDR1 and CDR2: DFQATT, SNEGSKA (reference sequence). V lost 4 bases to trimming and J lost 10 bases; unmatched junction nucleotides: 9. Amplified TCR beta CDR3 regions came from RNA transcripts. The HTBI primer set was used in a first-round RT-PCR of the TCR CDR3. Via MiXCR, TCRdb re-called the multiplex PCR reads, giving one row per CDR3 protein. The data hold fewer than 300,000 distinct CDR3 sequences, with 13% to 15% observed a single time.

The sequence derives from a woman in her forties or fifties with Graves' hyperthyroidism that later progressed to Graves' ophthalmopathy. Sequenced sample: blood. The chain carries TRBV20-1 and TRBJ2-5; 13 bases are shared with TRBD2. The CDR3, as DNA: TGCAGTGCTACGGGACTAGCGGGGATGGAGCTCCAGTACTTC. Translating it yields CSATGLAGMELQYF.